Below are 7 T cell receptor beta chains sequenced from a single sample in a study of blood T cell repertoires in COVID-19. Sequencing used immunoSEQ multiplex PCR; TCRdb keeps in-frame clones, though not all of them. The data contain around 200,000 clones, 80% to 90% of them singletons. Sequencing was performed on peripheral blood. These receptors originate from a woman aged 45-60 years with acute or convalescent COVID-19.

This chain joins TRBV14 and TRBJ1-2, with 9 bases identical to TRBD1. In germline, CDR1 is SGHDN, CDR2 FVKESK. CDR3 length: 15 residues. Trimming at V came to 4 bases and at J to 4 bases, leaving 7 bases not matched to a gene. The CDR3 here is CASSLPGTGIYGYTF. The CDR3 DNA sequence: TGTGCCAGCAGCCTCCCCGGGACAGGGATCTATGGCTACACCTTC.

This clone was counted between two and nine times. The rearrangement uses TRBV10-2 and TRBJ1-3; no reliable D call. CDR1 WSHSY and CDR2 SAAADI come from the germline V gene. The CDR3 is 17 residues long. V was shortened by 0 bases and J by 0 bases, with 12 bases between the two germline ends. The CDR3 loop reads CASSESVSEASGNTIYF. The CDR3 bases are TGCGCCAGCAGTGAGTCGGTTTCCGAAGCCTCTGGAAACACCATATATTTT.

The chain combines TRBV7-2 with TRBJ1-5; possible D gene TRBD1, 6 bases. The CDR3 length is 16 residues. Trimming stripped 1 base from V and 1 base from J, with 11 bases between. The germline V gene encodes CDR1 SGHTA and CDR2 FQGNSA. CDR3 amino acids: CASSLVGGASNQPQHF. CDR3 DNA sequence: TGTGCCAGCAGCTTAGTTGGGGGGGCGAGCAATCAGCCCCAGCATTTT.

In its sample, this clone was seen once. The V gene is TRBV6-2 or TRBV6-3, the J gene TRBJ2-3, with D perhaps matching TRBD2 (7 bases). Germline assignment: CDR1 MNHEY and CDR2 SVGEGT. The CDR3 runs to 17 residues. Between the trimmed V and J ends, which lost 4 bases and 1 base, there was a span of 18 bases. The CDR3 protein is CASSSFTAGAGTDTQYF. Written as DNA, the CDR3 is TGTGCCAGCAGTTCGTTTACGGCGGGGGCCGGCACAGATACGCAGTATTTT.

This clone showed up many times. J is TRBJ1-2 and V is TRBV11-2; tentatively, D is TRBD1 (6 bases). Germline loops: CDR1 SGHAT, CDR2 FQNNGV. V was clipped by 0 bases and J by 3 bases, with 11 bases between them. This CDR3 region has 15 residues. CDR3 coding DNA: TGTGCCAGCAGCTTAGAGGGGGGGCTCGACTATGGCTACACCTTC. Amino acids: CASSLEGGLDYGYTF.

This rearrangement joins TRBV18 to TRBJ1-1, with 8 bases aligning to TRBD1. The CDR3 is 11 amino acids. The junction had 4 bases not matched to a gene; V was cut back by 6 bases and J by 10 bases. Germline CDR1 KGHSH, CDR2 LQKENI. In DNA, the CDR3 is TGTGCCAGCTCGCCTGACAGGGGAGCTTTCTTT. This sequence encodes CASSPDRGAFF.

The genes are TRBV14 and TRBJ2-6; 14 positions agree with TRBD2. V was clipped by 4 bases and J by 3 bases; unmatched bases: 8. In germline, CDR1 is SGHDN, CDR2 FVKESK. The CDR3 is 19 amino acids. Written as DNA, the CDR3 is TGTGCCAGCAGCCCTACGGCCGGACTAGCGGGAGGTGGGGCCAACGTCCTGACTTTC. It translates to CASSPTAGLAGGGANVLTF.